The entry below describes one T cell receptor (beta chain). Its antigen is not identified. Assay used: immunoSEQ multiplex PCR; TCRdb lists only in-frame clones, some missing. This sample has 90,000 or so clones, with around 87% found just once. This record comes from a study of OX40 agonist ivuxolimab in advanced cancers. Study outcomes and limitations: Clones of CD4+ and CD8+ blood T cells grew by week 6 at doses of 0.1 to 3.0 mg/kg. The study did not work out the antigen specificity of the expanded peripheral T cells.

With autoimmune disease history or systemic immunosuppression, patients were excluded. Blood draws occurred at baseline, cycle 4 day 1, and cycle 7 day 1. Per germline, CDR1 MNHNY and CDR2 SVGAGI (reference sequence). This CDR3 is built from 15 residues. With 2 bases removed from V and 5 bases from J, the gap between germline ends came to 13 bases. This TCR was recovered from an adult with an advanced solid tumor such as melanoma, head and neck, liver or kidney cancer. This specimen consisted of CD4+ or CD8+ T cells sorted from blood, obtained in a trial of the OX40 agonist ivuxolimab. The V gene is TRBV6-6, the J gene TRBJ2-1, with D perhaps matching TRBD2 (6 bases). DNA for the CDR3: TGTGCCAGCAGTTACCCTGGGGACTGGAACAATGAGCAGTTCTTC. Its protein is CASSYPGDWNNEQFF.